This T cell receptor beta chain was sequenced during a study of CD4+ T cells in melanoma. Study results and limitations: Reportedly, melanoma neoantigen-specific CD4+ T cells showed varied differentiation states.

The CDR3 runs 15 residues. Trimming took off 4 bases at V and 6 bases at J, with 18 bases between the two ends. Germline CDR1 and CDR2: MGHRA and YSYEKL. Method: immunoSEQ multiplex PCR; TCRdb's copy keeps in-frame clones and lacks some. This sample has some 10,000 clones, with roughly two thirds found just once. This clone appeared a few times. The antigen is not known. Sequencing used cells from a culture (not recorded whether cultured in vitro). This chain links TRBV4-1 with TRBJ1-1; possibly TRBD1 for D (6 bases). This receptor was obtained from a human donor with melanoma. CDR3 protein: CASSLQGHMPPEAFF. The CDR3 DNA reads as TGCGCCAGCAGCCTTCAGGGACACATGCCTCCTGAAGCTTTCTTT.